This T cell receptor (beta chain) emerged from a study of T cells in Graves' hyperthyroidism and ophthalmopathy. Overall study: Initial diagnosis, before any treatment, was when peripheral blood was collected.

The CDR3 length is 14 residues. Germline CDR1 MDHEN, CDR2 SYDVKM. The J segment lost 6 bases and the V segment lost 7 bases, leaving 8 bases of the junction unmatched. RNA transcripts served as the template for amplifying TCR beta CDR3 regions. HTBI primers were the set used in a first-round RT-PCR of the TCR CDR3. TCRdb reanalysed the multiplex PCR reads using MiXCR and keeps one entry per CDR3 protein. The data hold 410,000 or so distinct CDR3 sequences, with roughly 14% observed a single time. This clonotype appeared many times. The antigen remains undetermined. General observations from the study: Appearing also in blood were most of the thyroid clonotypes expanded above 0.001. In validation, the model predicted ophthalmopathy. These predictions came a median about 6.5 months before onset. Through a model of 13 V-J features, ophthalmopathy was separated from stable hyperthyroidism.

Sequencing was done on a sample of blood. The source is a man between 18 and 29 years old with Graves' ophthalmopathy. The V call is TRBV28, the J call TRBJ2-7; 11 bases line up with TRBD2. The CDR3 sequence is CASNLSGRAGEQYF. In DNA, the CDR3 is TGTGCCAGCAACCTTAGCGGGAGGGCGGGCGAGCAGTACTTC. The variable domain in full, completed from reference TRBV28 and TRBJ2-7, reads DVKVTQSSRYLVKRTGEKVFLECVQDMDHENMFWYRQDPGLGLRLIYFSYDVKMKEKGDIPEGYSVSREKKERFSLILESASTNQTSMYLCASNLSGRAGEQYFGPGTRLTVT.